Below, 29 T cell receptor beta chains from the same sample are listed, as sequenced in a study of memory CD4+ T cells and cytomegalovirus serostatus. Single viable CD3+CD4+CD8-CD45RO+ cells were sorted as the memory CD4+ T cells. The data were produced by immunoSEQ multiplex PCR, yet TCRdb's version contains in-frame clones alone and is incomplete. Counted here are just over 40,000 clones, around 75% occurring once; the ten biggest clones make up approximately 0.73%. Sequenced material: memory CD4+ T cells from blood. Receptors were obtained from an adult in good health and CMV-seronegative.

In this sample, this clone turned up once. This sequence joins TRBV7-2 and TRBJ2-5; D gene ambiguous. V lost 3 bases and J lost 5, with 7 bases in between. Germline V lookup: CDR1 SGHTA, CDR2 FQGNSA. The CDR3 runs to 12 residues. CDR3 amino acids: CASSLVDETQYF. The DNA for the CDR3 is TGTGCCAGCAGCTTGGTTGACGAGACCCAGTACTTC. Using reference TRBV7-2 and TRBJ2-5 for the parts outside the CDR3, the full variable domain is GAGVSQSPSNKVTEKGKDVELRCDPISGHTALYWYRQSLGQGLEFLIYFQGNSAPDKSGLPSDRFSAERTGGSVSTLTIQRTQQEDSAVYLCASSLVDETQYFGPGTRLLVL.

The chain is built from TRBV25-1 and TRBJ2-7, with no clear D. Germline-derived CDR1 and CDR2 are MGHDK and SYGVNS. The CDR3 sequence is 12 residues long. Trimming shortened V by 4 bases and J by 0 bases, and 4 bases separated the two germline ends. Here the CDR3 DNA reads TGTGCCAGCAGTGCCGACTCCTACGAGCAGTACTTC. This encodes CASSADSYEQYF.

The rearrangement uses TRBV2 and TRBJ2-7; no clear D gene. This CDR3 comprises 13 residues. In germline, CDR1 is SNHLY, CDR2 FYNNEI. V lost 10 bases and J 2 bases, leaving 15 bases between the germline ends. DNA of the CDR3: TGTGCCACCATACGGAGCTATCCCTACGAGCAGTACTTC. Translated: CATIRSYPYEQYF.

The genes are TRBV12-5 and TRBJ2-7, with TRBD2 matching 7 bases. The length of the CDR3 is 14 residues. Germline CDR1 and CDR2: LGHNT and FRNRAP. V was pared by 5 bases and J by 6 bases, with 10 bases of the junction left unmatched. In DNA form, the CDR3 reads TGTGCTAGTGGTCCTGGGGGGGTGATTAGCGAGCAGTACTTC. Its protein product is CASGPGGVISEQYF.

The CDR3 coding sequence is TGTGCCAGCACCGGGACAGGAGGCTACGAGCAGTACTTC. Its translation is CASTGTGGYEQYF. The gene calls are TRBV2 and TRBJ2-7; TRBD1 matches at 8 bases. The length of the CDR3 is 13 residues. With 7 bases clipped from V and 3 bases from J, the junction kept 5 bases outside the gene matches. Germline V gene data show CDR1 as SNHLY and CDR2 as FYNNEI.

J is TRBJ2-3 and V is TRBV5-1; 8 nucleotides line up with TRBD2. Trimming removed 2 bases from V and 2 bases from J; junction bases left unmatched: 4. The CDR3 extends over 15 amino acids. CDR1 is SGHRS, CDR2 YFSETQ, per germline. The CDR3 spells CASSFLAGNTDTQYF. The CDR3 coding sequence is TGCGCCAGCAGCTTCCTAGCGGGTAACACAGATACGCAGTATTTT.

The V gene is TRBV4-1, the J gene TRBJ1-5, with D uncertain. The V end lost 4 bases, the J end lost 0 bases, and 13 bases lay between the germline ends. The CDR3 covers 16 residues. The germline V gene encodes CDR1 MGHRA and CDR2 YSYEKL. In nucleotides, the CDR3 is TGCGCCAGCAGCCTGACTCTCAGGTTTAGCAATCAGCCCCAGCATTTT. As protein: CASSLTLRFSNQPQHF.

For this clone: The sample carries other DNA sequences with the same CDR3. The chain employs TRBV28 and TRBJ2-7; 7 nucleotides match TRBD1. Losses at the gene ends were 8 bases for V and 2 bases for J; bases not matched to a gene: 6. Germline-derived CDR1 and CDR2 are MDHEN and SYDVKM. This CDR3 is built from 13 residues. CDR3 in amino acids: CASRPGQTYEQYF. The CDR3 DNA follows: TGTGCCAGCCGACCGGGACAGACCTACGAGCAGTACTTC.

This rearrangement joins TRBV11-2 to TRBJ1-6; D gene unclear. With 6 bases removed from V and 9 bases from J, the gap between germline ends came to 18 bases. CDR3 size: 15 residues. Germline values: CDR1 SGHAT, CDR2 FQNNGV. CDR3: CASRASREGGSPLHF. As DNA, the CDR3 is TGTGCCAGCAGGGCCTCTAGGGAGGGAGGTTCACCCCTCCACTTT.

The chain uses TRBV2 and TRBJ2-3, with TRBD2 matching over 8 bases. The CDR3 loop spans 14 amino acids. V was clipped by 6 bases and J by 5 bases; unmatched bases: 7. The germline V gene has CDR1 SNHLY and CDR2 FYNNEI. DNA of the CDR3: TGTGCCAGCAGAGTGCGGGGGGCCGGAGATACGCAGTATTTT. It translates to CASRVRGAGDTQYF.

The chain recombines TRBV7-3 with TRBJ2-1; 10 nucleotides match TRBD1. Germline CDR1 is SGHTA and CDR2 is FQGTGA. The trim removed 4 bases at V and 5 bases at J, leaving 2 bases unmatched. The CDR3 spans 14 residues. In DNA form, the CDR3 reads TGTGCCAGCAGCTCGGGACAGGGGAACAATGAGCAGTTCTTC. Translated: CASSSGQGNNEQFF.

This clone showed up just a few times. This chain uses TRBV27 with TRBJ1-5, with D tentatively TRBD1 (6 bases). The CDR3 is 14 residues long. The ends were cut back, 5 bases at V and 7 bases at J, with 15 bases in the middle. CDR1 and CDR2 from the germline V gene are MNHEY and SMNVEV (reference sequence). CDR3 protein: CASSRGPGRQPQHF. CDR3 bases: TGTGCCAGCAGTCGGGGGCCCGGACGGCAGCCCCAGCATTTT.

The rearrangement joins TRBV27 to TRBJ1-5; D remains ambiguous. The V gene's germline CDR1 is MNHEY and CDR2 SMNVEV (reference sequence). The CDR3 covers 12 residues. V lost 4 bases and J 6 bases, leaving 7 bases between the germline ends. The CDR3 here is CASSYAGQPQHF. The CDR3 DNA sequence: TGTGCCAGCAGTTATGCAGGTCAGCCCCAGCATTTT.

J is TRBJ1-1 and V is TRBV5-1; 8 positions agree with TRBD1. Per the germline V gene, CDR1 is SGHRS and CDR2 is YFSETQ. The CDR3 has 15 residues. The V and J ends lost 4 bases and 3 bases, in that order; junction bases with no gene match: 8. CDR3 sequence (DNA): TGCGCCAGCAGCCTTGGACAGGGAGGGGACACTGAAGCTTTCTTT. This codes for CASSLGQGGDTEAFF. Complete variable domain (other parts from reference TRBV5-1 and TRBJ1-1): KAGVTQTPRYLIKTRGQQVTLSCSPISGHRSVSWYQQTPGQGLQFLFEYFSETQRNKGNFPGRFSGRQFSNSRSEMNVSTLELGDSALYLCASSLGQGGDTEAFFGQGTRLTVV.

The chain carries TRBV6-1 and TRBJ1-1; no definite D call. The V end was cut by 6 bases, the J end by 5 bases, with 7 bases between. Germline loops: CDR1 MNHNS, CDR2 SASEGT. The CDR3 is 11 residues long. CDR3 loop: CASREVTEAFF. The CDR3, as DNA: TGTGCCAGCAGGGAGGTAACTGAAGCTTTCTTT.

V and J are TRBV6-1 and TRBJ1-1, with TRBD1 matching over 7 bases. Germline V gene lookup returns CDR1 MNHNS and CDR2 SASEGT. This CDR3 spans 12 amino acids. The ends lost 6 bases at V and 8 bases at J; junction bases unmatched: 6. CDR3 coding DNA: TGTGCCAGCAGGACGACAGGGAGCGAAGCTTTCTTT. Amino acids: CASRTTGSEAFF.

CDR3 in DNA: TGTGCCAGTAGTGACATTAGGGGCGGCACCCATGGCTACACCTTC. Encoded protein: CASSDIRGGTHGYTF. The chain has TRBV19 and TRBJ1-2; a possible D gene is TRBD1 (5 bases). Germline V gene lookup returns CDR1 LNHDA and CDR2 SQIVND (reference sequence). The CDR3 has 15 residues. V gave up 5 bases and J gave up 6 bases, with 19 bases separating them.

The V and J genes are TRBV29-1 and TRBJ1-2, with a possible D match to TRBD1 (6 bases). The V and J ends lost 5 bases and 1 base respectively, with 14 bases between them. Germline values: CDR1 SQVTM, CDR2 ANQGSEA. The CDR3 spans 14 residues. The CDR3 nucleotides are TGCAGCGTTCGTGTGGGGGCTGGTAACTATGGCTACACCTTC. This gives the protein CSVRVGAGNYGYTF.

The chain links TRBV5-6 to TRBJ1-6, with a tentative D call TRBD1 (5 bases). CDR1 is SGHDT, CDR2 YYEEEE, per germline. V was clipped by 4 bases and J by 9 bases, with 20 bases between them. CDR3 length: 16 residues. Here the CDR3 reads CASSRNVEQARSPLHF. CDR3 DNA: TGTGCCAGCAGCCGCAATGTCGAACAGGCTCGTTCACCCCTCCACTTT.

The chain has TRBV11-3 and TRBJ2-2; no firm D call. CDR3 length: 13 amino acids. V gave up 6 bases and J gave up 7 bases, with 12 bases separating them. Germline loops: CDR1 SGHNT, CDR2 YENEEA. CDR3 in DNA: TGTGCCAGCAGTTCTATGCGAAACGGGGAGCTGTTTTTT. This sequence encodes CASSSMRNGELFF.

V usage is TRBV18 and J usage is TRBJ2-3; D may be TRBD2 (6 bases). Germline V gene sequence: CDR1 KGHSH, CDR2 LQKENI. The germline V and J ends were trimmed by 6 bases and 2 bases, with 9 bases remaining between them. The CDR3 spans 13 residues. The CDR3 region has the DNA TGTGCCAGCTCTGAGGACTACACAGATACGCAGTATTTT. Encoded protein: CASSEDYTDTQYF. Full variable domain (missing parts from reference TRBV18 and TRBJ2-3): NAGVMQNPRHLVRRRGQEARLRCSPMKGHSHVYWYRQLPEEGLKFMVYLQKENIIDESGMPKERFSAEFPKEGPSILRIQQVVRGDSAAYFCASSEDYTDTQYFGPGTRLTVL.

The chain couples TRBV6-5 to TRBJ2-2; D is undetermined. Trimming took off 0 bases at V and 3 bases at J, with 11 bases between the two ends. The length of the CDR3 is 16 residues. CDR1 and CDR2 (germline): MNHEY, SVGAGI. In DNA, the CDR3 is TGTGCCAGCAGTTACTCGCCTCGGACGTACACCGGGGAGCTGTTTTTT. Translating gives CASSYSPRTYTGELFF.

This chain connects TRBV4-2 to TRBJ1-5; a possible D gene is TRBD1 (5 bases). The germline gives CDR1 LGHNA, CDR2 YNFKEQ. There are 15 residues in the CDR3. The V gene lost 4 bases and the J gene lost 7 bases, with 17 bases spanning the gap. The CDR3 DNA reads TGTGCCAGCAGCCCCGCTGGGGGGGGAGGCCAGCCCCAGCATTTT. Its translation: CASSPAGGGGQPQHF.

This CDR3 reads CASKGTNRVALHF. CDR3 DNA sequence: TGTGCCAGCAAGGGGACCAACCGGGTGGCCCTCCACTTT. The chain joins TRBV2 to TRBJ1-6; a possible D gene is TRBD1 (5 bases). Germline CDR1 SNHLY, CDR2 FYNNEI. The CDR3 has 13 residues. V was clipped by 7 bases and J by 14 bases, with 18 bases between them.

CDR3 in DNA: TGTGCCAGCAGCCGAGATGGGGCCACTGAAGCTTTCTTT. Residues: CASSRDGATEAFF. V and J are TRBV5-5 and TRBJ1-1; D might be TRBD1 (5 bases). The germline CDR1 and CDR2 sequences are SGHKS and YYEKEE (reference sequence). Trimming took off 4 bases at V and 4 bases at J, with 11 bases between the two ends. The CDR3 runs to 13 residues.

As for this clone: The sample has other DNA sequences that encode this CDR3 too. This chain connects TRBV6-1 to TRBJ2-2; D unclear. V gave up 2 bases and J gave up 5 bases, with 6 bases separating them. Germline lookup yields CDR1 MNHNS and CDR2 SASEGT. CDR3 length equals 13 residues. Here the CDR3 DNA reads TGTGCCAGCAGTGAAACTGGGACCGGGGAGCTGTTTTTT. Its translation: CASSETGTGELFF.

This chain joins TRBV7-2 and TRBJ1-1; weak D call: TRBD1 (5 bases). Germline V gives CDR1 SGHTA, CDR2 FQGNSA. V dropped 5 bases and J dropped 5 bases, with 12 bases sitting between them. This CDR3 has 13 residues. The CDR3 region has the DNA TGTGCCAGCAGCGCGGGGCGTGGTACTGAAGCTTTCTTT. Translated: CASSAGRGTEAFF. Combining the CDR3 with reference TRBV7-2 and TRBJ1-1 gives the whole variable domain GAGVSQSPSNKVTEKGKDVELRCDPISGHTALYWYRQSLGQGLEFLIYFQGNSAPDKSGLPSDRFSAERTGGSVSTLTIQRTQQEDSAVYLCASSAGRGTEAFFGQGTRLTVV.

This chain uses TRBV9 with TRBJ1-3; 8 bases map to TRBD1. V dropped 4 bases and J dropped 0; count of bases not matched to a gene: 9. The CDR3 is 17 residues long. Germline CDR1 SGDLS, CDR2 YYNGEE. This CDR3 is CASSPRQGINSGNTIYF. CDR3 DNA: TGTGCCAGCAGCCCGAGACAGGGGATTAACTCTGGAAACACCATATATTTT.

A few counts support this clone. The rearrangement links TRBV10-3 to TRBJ1-5; D unresolved. Trimming cost V 11 bases and J 3 bases, with 11 bases left between them. Germline V lookup: CDR1 ENHRY, CDR2 SYGVKD. The CDR3 has 12 residues. CDR3 residues: CASRGDNQPQHF. CDR3 nucleotides: TGTGCCTCCCGGGGAGACAATCAGCCCCAGCATTTT.